The rows below give T cell receptor beta chains drawn from one sample of a study of cytomegalovirus exposure and HLA in healthy donors. The data were produced by immunoSEQ multiplex PCR, yet TCRdb's version contains in-frame clones alone and is incomplete. Of fewer than 200,000 clones in the sample, approximately 9.5% were seen once. The sequenced sample was PBMCs. The receptors here all came from a woman aged 25-40 years in good health and CMV-seropositive. Each CDR3 is given with its conserved first and last residue. D genes are given only for firm matches. Only some rows state a clone size, as once, few, many or a class for expanded clones.

clone_size: -
d_call: -
v_call: TRBV5-1
j_call: TRBJ1-2
cdr3_length: 13
cdr3_aa: CASSLEGGYGYTF
cdr3_nt: TGCGCCAGCAGCTTGGAAGGGGGCTATGGCTACACCTTC

clone_size: few
d_call: TRBD1
v_call: TRBV11-2
j_call: TRBJ1-5
cdr3_length: 18
cdr3_aa: CASSLGGRDRGSNQPQHF
cdr3_nt: TGTGCCAGCAGCTTAGGGGGCCGGGACAGAGGCAGCAATCAGCCCCAGCATTTT

clone_size: -
d_call: TRBD2
v_call: TRBV18
j_call: TRBJ2-3
cdr3_length: 18
cdr3_aa: CASSPTLGLAERSDTQYF
cdr3_nt: TGTGCCAGCTCACCTACACTCGGACTAGCAGAGCGGTCAGATACGCAGTATTTT

clone_size: -
d_call: TRBD2
v_call: TRBV18
j_call: TRBJ2-2
cdr3_length: 16
cdr3_aa: CASSPGTSGRTGELFF
cdr3_nt: TGTGCCAGCTCACCCGGGACTAGCGGGAGAACCGGGGAGCTGTTTTTT

clone_size: -
d_call: TRBD2
v_call: TRBV7-9
j_call: TRBJ2-3
cdr3_length: 18
cdr3_aa: CASSLGLAGAPGTDTQYF
cdr3_nt: TGTGCCAGCAGCCTGGGACTAGCGGGAGCTCCTGGCACAGATACGCAGTATTTT

clone_size: -
d_call: -
v_call: TRBV6-1
j_call: TRBJ1-2
cdr3_length: 15
cdr3_aa: CASSLRQQGTYGYTF
cdr3_nt: TGTGCCAGCAGTTTACGGCAACAGGGTACCTATGGCTACACCTTC

clone_size: few
d_call: TRBD1
v_call: TRBV11-2
j_call: TRBJ2-7
cdr3_length: 15
cdr3_aa: CASSLDLMGQYEQYF
cdr3_nt: TGTGCCAGCAGCTTAGATCTAATGGGACAGTACGAGCAGTACTTC

clone_size: -
d_call: -
v_call: TRBV15
j_call: TRBJ1-1
cdr3_length: 13
cdr3_aa: CATSRDQGTEAFF
cdr3_nt: TGTGCCACCAGCAGAGATCAGGGCACTGAAGCTTTCTTT

clone_size: few
d_call: TRBD2
v_call: TRBV27
j_call: TRBJ2-1
cdr3_length: 17
cdr3_aa: CASSPPPGLAGAHEQFF
cdr3_nt: TGTGCCAGCAGCCCACCGCCGGGACTAGCGGGGGCCCATGAGCAGTTCTTC

clone_size: few
d_call: -
v_call: TRBV19
j_call: TRBJ2-7
cdr3_length: 14
cdr3_aa: CASSIVGGLAEQYF
cdr3_nt: TGTGCCAGTAGTATAGTTGGAGGTTTGGCCGAGCAGTACTTC

clone_size: few
d_call: -
v_call: TRBV19
j_call: TRBJ1-1
cdr3_length: 13
cdr3_aa: CASSIVQNTEAFF
cdr3_nt: TGTGCCAGTAGTATAGTCCAGAACACTGAAGCTTTCTTT

clone_size: -
d_call: TRBD2
v_call: TRBV11-3
j_call: TRBJ2-2
cdr3_length: 15
cdr3_aa: CASSLVLAVPGELFF
cdr3_nt: TGTGCCAGCAGCCTCGTACTAGCGGTCCCCGGGGAGCTGTTTTTT

clone_size: -
d_call: -
v_call: TRBV5-1
j_call: TRBJ2-1
cdr3_length: 16
cdr3_aa: CASSLSSGGLYNEQFF
cdr3_nt: TGCGCCAGCAGCTTGAGTAGCGGAGGCCTTTACAATGAGCAGTTCTTC

clone_size: few
d_call: -
v_call: TRBV19
j_call: TRBJ1-2
cdr3_length: 14
cdr3_aa: CASSIGWTVYGYTF
cdr3_nt: TGTGCCAGTAGTATAGGATGGACAGTCTATGGCTACACCTTC

clone_size: few
d_call: -
v_call: TRBV20-1
j_call: TRBJ1-1
cdr3_length: 11
cdr3_aa: CSATGATEAFF
cdr3_nt: TGCAGTGCTACTGGGGCCACTGAAGCTTTCTTT

clone_size: -
d_call: -
v_call: TRBV27
j_call: TRBJ1-5
cdr3_length: 14
cdr3_aa: CASSPGSSNQPQHF
cdr3_nt: TGTGCCAGCAGTCCGGGGTCGAGCAATCAGCCCCAGCATTTT

clone_size: few
d_call: -
v_call: TRBV11-2
j_call: TRBJ2-1
cdr3_length: 11
cdr3_aa: CASSLTNEQFF
cdr3_nt: TGTGCCAGCAGCCTAACCAATGAGCAGTTCTTC

clone_size: -
d_call: TRBD1
v_call: TRBV5-1
j_call: TRBJ1-1
cdr3_length: 14
cdr3_aa: CASSLAGTDTEAFF
cdr3_nt: TGCGCCAGCAGCTTGGCAGGGACAGACACTGAAGCTTTCTTT

clone_size: few
d_call: TRBD2
v_call: TRBV2
j_call: TRBJ2-5
cdr3_length: 18
cdr3_aa: CASSEGLAGVVGHETQYF
cdr3_nt: TGTGCCAGCAGTGAAGGGCTAGCGGGAGTGGTGGGGCATGAGACCCAGTACTTC

clone_size: -
d_call: TRBD1
v_call: TRBV5-1
j_call: TRBJ1-1
cdr3_length: 14
cdr3_aa: CASSMTGGGTEAFF
cdr3_nt: TGCGCCAGCAGCATGACAGGGGGAGGGACTGAAGCTTTCTTT

clone_size: few
d_call: -
v_call: TRBV5-1
j_call: TRBJ2-3
cdr3_length: 15
cdr3_aa: CASSGSGAHTDTQYF
cdr3_nt: TGCGCCAGCAGCGGTTCGGGAGCACACACAGATACGCAGTATTTT

clone_size: few
d_call: TRBD1
v_call: TRBV6-5
j_call: TRBJ2-7
cdr3_length: 14
cdr3_aa: CASRPGQAVHEQYF
cdr3_nt: TGTGCCAGCAGGCCGGGACAGGCGGTCCACGAGCAGTACTTC

clone_size: few
d_call: TRBD1
v_call: TRBV10-1
j_call: TRBJ1-1
cdr3_length: 14
cdr3_aa: CASTPRQGGTEAFF
cdr3_nt: TGCGCCAGCACCCCCCGACAGGGTGGGACTGAAGCTTTCTTT

clone_size: -
d_call: -
v_call: TRBV11-2
j_call: TRBJ2-7
cdr3_length: 12
cdr3_aa: CASSADSYEQYF
cdr3_nt: TGTGCCAGCAGCGCCGACAGCTACGAGCAGTACTTC

clone_size: -
d_call: TRBD1
v_call: TRBV7-8
j_call: TRBJ2-5
cdr3_length: 17
cdr3_aa: CASSLRGPGGGQETQYF
cdr3_nt: TGTGCCAGCAGCTTAAGGGGCCCAGGGGGCGGCCAAGAGACCCAGTACTTC

clone_size: few
d_call: -
v_call: TRBV11-2
j_call: TRBJ2-3
cdr3_length: 15
cdr3_aa: CASSSSPRGTDTQYF
cdr3_nt: TGTGCCAGCAGCTCGAGCCCCCGGGGCACAGATACGCAGTATTTT

clone_size: -
d_call: TRBD1
v_call: TRBV14
j_call: TRBJ1-5
cdr3_length: 16
cdr3_aa: CASSQEIGRGAQPQHF
cdr3_nt: TGTGCCAGCAGCCAAGAGATCGGCAGGGGGGCTCAGCCCCAGCATTTT

clone_size: -
d_call: -
v_call: TRBV27
j_call: TRBJ2-1
cdr3_length: 13
cdr3_aa: CASSLYTYNEQFF
cdr3_nt: TGTGCCAGCAGTTTGTACACCTACAATGAGCAGTTCTTC

clone_size: -
d_call: -
v_call: TRBV11-2
j_call: TRBJ1-1
cdr3_length: 11
cdr3_aa: CASSFGGEAFF
cdr3_nt: TGTGCCAGCAGCTTTGGGGGGGAAGCTTTCTTT

clone_size: -
d_call: -
v_call: TRBV7-8
j_call: TRBJ1-1
cdr3_length: 12
cdr3_aa: CASCGVATEAFF
cdr3_nt: TGTGCCAGTTGCGGGGTCGCCACTGAAGCTTTCTTT

clone_size: -
d_call: TRBD1
v_call: TRBV25-1
j_call: TRBJ2-5
cdr3_length: 16
cdr3_aa: CASSVMTGMYQETQYF
cdr3_nt: TGTGCCAGCAGTGTCATGACAGGGATGTACCAAGAGACCCAGTACTTC

clone_size: few
d_call: -
v_call: TRBV6-5
j_call: TRBJ2-5
cdr3_length: 13
cdr3_aa: CASSYSKGVSQYF
cdr3_nt: TGTGCCAGCAGTTACTCGAAGGGGGTGAGCCAGTACTTC

clone_size: few
d_call: TRBD1
v_call: TRBV5-1
j_call: TRBJ1-2
cdr3_length: 13
cdr3_aa: CASSPGQGSGYTF
cdr3_nt: TGCGCCAGCAGTCCGGGACAGGGATCCGGCTACACCTTC

clone_size: -
d_call: -
v_call: TRBV27
j_call: TRBJ1-5
cdr3_length: 16
cdr3_aa: CASSLSAGYSNQPQHF
cdr3_nt: TGTGCCAGCAGTTTATCGGCAGGTTATAGCAATCAGCCCCAGCATTTT

clone_size: few
d_call: -
v_call: TRBV5-4
j_call: TRBJ2-2
cdr3_length: 15
cdr3_aa: CASSGGTVNTGELFF
cdr3_nt: TGTGCCAGCAGCGGGGGGACTGTGAACACCGGGGAGCTGTTTTTT

clone_size: few
d_call: TRBD1
v_call: TRBV5-6
j_call: TRBJ1-1
cdr3_length: 15
cdr3_aa: CASSLLDRGTTEAFF
cdr3_nt: TGTGCCAGCAGCTTGCTGGACAGGGGGACCACTGAAGCTTTCTTT

clone_size: few
d_call: -
v_call: TRBV27
j_call: TRBJ2-2
cdr3_length: 11
cdr3_aa: CASTSTGELFF
cdr3_nt: TGTGCCAGCACCAGCACCGGGGAGCTGTTTTTT

clone_size: few
d_call: TRBD1
v_call: TRBV6-5
j_call: TRBJ1-1
cdr3_length: 13
cdr3_aa: CASSRPGQGVGFF
cdr3_nt: TGTGCCAGCAGCCGACCGGGACAGGGGGTTGGTTTCTTT

clone_size: few
d_call: -
v_call: TRBV19
j_call: TRBJ2-1
cdr3_length: 15
cdr3_aa: CASSREPHSYNEQFF
cdr3_nt: TGTGCCAGCTCACGGGAGCCCCACTCCTACAATGAGCAGTTCTTC

clone_size: few
d_call: TRBD1
v_call: TRBV5-1
j_call: TRBJ2-2
cdr3_length: 15
cdr3_aa: CASSPGGADTGELFF
cdr3_nt: TGCGCCAGCAGCCCAGGGGGCGCTGACACCGGGGAGCTGTTTTTT

clone_size: -
d_call: TRBD1
v_call: TRBV11-2
j_call: TRBJ1-1
cdr3_length: 15
cdr3_aa: CASSGGTGGYTEAFF
cdr3_nt: TGTGCCAGCAGCGGCGGGACAGGGGGATATACTGAAGCTTTCTTT

clone_size: -
d_call: -
v_call: TRBV6-1
j_call: TRBJ2-5
cdr3_length: 12
cdr3_aa: CASSVRGETQYF
cdr3_nt: TGTGCCAGCAGTGTCAGGGGAGAGACCCAGTACTTC

clone_size: few
d_call: -
v_call: TRBV5-1
j_call: TRBJ1-1
cdr3_length: 14
cdr3_aa: CASSFGDEGTEAFF
cdr3_nt: TGCGCCAGCAGCTTTGGGGATGAGGGCACTGAAGCTTTCTTT

clone_size: -
d_call: TRBD1
v_call: TRBV6-6
j_call: TRBJ1-2
cdr3_length: 14
cdr3_aa: CASSKLTGAPGYTF
cdr3_nt: TGTGCCAGCAGTAAACTAACAGGGGCCCCTGGCTACACCTTC

clone_size: few
d_call: -
v_call: TRBV9
j_call: TRBJ1-5
cdr3_length: 14
cdr3_aa: CASSVGGVGQPQHF
cdr3_nt: TGTGCCAGCAGCGTGGGCGGGGTTGGTCAGCCCCAGCATTTT

clone_size: few
d_call: TRBD2
v_call: TRBV5-4
j_call: TRBJ2-7
cdr3_length: 16
cdr3_aa: CASSLGAGTSGYEQYF
cdr3_nt: TGTGCCAGCAGCTTGGGGGCCGGGACTAGCGGCTACGAGCAGTACTTC

clone_size: -
d_call: -
v_call: TRBV5-6
j_call: TRBJ1-3
cdr3_length: 15
cdr3_aa: CASSLAGGDGNTIYF
cdr3_nt: TGTGCCAGCAGCTTGGCCGGGGGGGACGGAAACACCATATATTTT

clone_size: -
d_call: -
v_call: TRBV18
j_call: TRBJ1-1
cdr3_length: 15
cdr3_aa: CASSPRYGANTEAFF
cdr3_nt: TGTGCCAGCTCACCACGATATGGGGCGAACACTGAAGCTTTCTTT

clone_size: -
d_call: TRBD2
v_call: TRBV15
j_call: TRBJ2-1
cdr3_length: 16
cdr3_aa: CATSATSGRAYNEQFF
cdr3_nt: TGTGCCACCAGCGCTACTAGCGGGAGGGCCTACAATGAGCAGTTCTTC

clone_size: -
d_call: -
v_call: TRBV20-1
j_call: TRBJ2-1
cdr3_length: 11
cdr3_aa: CSASRDLGQFF
cdr3_nt: TGCAGTGCTAGCCGGGATTTAGGGCAGTTCTTC

clone_size: few
d_call: TRBD1
v_call: TRBV15
j_call: TRBJ1-5
cdr3_length: 17
cdr3_aa: CATSRGKGQLSNQPQHF
cdr3_nt: TGTGCCACCAGCAGAGGAAAGGGACAGCTTAGCAATCAGCCCCAGCATTTT